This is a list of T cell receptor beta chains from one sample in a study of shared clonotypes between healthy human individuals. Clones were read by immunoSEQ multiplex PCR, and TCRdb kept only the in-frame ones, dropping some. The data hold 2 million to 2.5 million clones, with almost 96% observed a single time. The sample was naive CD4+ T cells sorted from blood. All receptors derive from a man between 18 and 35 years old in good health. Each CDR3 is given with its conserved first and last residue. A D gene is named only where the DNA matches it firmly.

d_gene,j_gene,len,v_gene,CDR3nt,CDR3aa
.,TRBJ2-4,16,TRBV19,TGTGCCAGTAGTATAGACAGTCCCGCGGGGAAAAACATTCAGTACTTC,CASSIDSPAGKNIQYF
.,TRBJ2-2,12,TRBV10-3,TGTGCCATCAGAAACCAGGCAGGGGAGCTGTTTTTT,CAIRNQAGELFF
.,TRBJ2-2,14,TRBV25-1,TGTGCCAGCAGTCCCTTCACTAGCAACGGGGAGCTGTTTTTT,CASSPFTSNGELFF
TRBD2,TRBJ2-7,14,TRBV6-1,TGTGCCAGCAGTAGACTAGCGGGAACCTACGAGCAGTACTTC,CASSRLAGTYEQYF
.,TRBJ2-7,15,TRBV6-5,TGTGCCAGCAGTTTAGGTGGGAGCAGGGACTACGAGCAGTACTTC,CASSLGGSRDYEQYF
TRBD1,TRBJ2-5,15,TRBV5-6,TGTGCCAGCAGCCGGGGACAGGGGGCAGGGGAGACCCAGTACTTC,CASSRGQGAGETQYF
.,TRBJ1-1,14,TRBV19,TGTGTCTCCATCAGCGGTAGGCCGAACACTGAAGCTTTCTTT,CVSISGRPNTEAFF
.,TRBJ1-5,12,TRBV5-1,TGCGCCAGGGGAACAGGGAATCAGCCCCAGCATTTT,CARGTGNQPQHF
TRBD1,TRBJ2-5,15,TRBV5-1,TGCGCCAGCAGCTTGGGGGACAGGGGGCCAGAGACCCAGTACTTC,CASSLGDRGPETQYF
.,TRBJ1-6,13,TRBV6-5,TGTGCCAGCAGCCTGTTAAGAAATTCACCCCTCCACTTT,CASSLLRNSPLHF
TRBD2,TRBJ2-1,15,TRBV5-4,TGTGCCAGCAGCTTGCTAGCGGGAGGCTACAATGAGCAGTTCTTC,CASSLLAGGYNEQFF
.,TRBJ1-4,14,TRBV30,TGTGCCTGGAGTGTACAGGGACCAAATGAAAAACTGTTTTTT,CAWSVQGPNEKLFF
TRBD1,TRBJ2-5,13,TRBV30,TGTGCACAGGGACAGGCCTATGGGGAGACCCAGTACTTC,CAQGQAYGETQYF
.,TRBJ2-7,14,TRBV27,TGTGCCAGCAGCGCGGCTAGTTCCCTCCGCGAGCAGTACTTC,CASSAASSLREQYF
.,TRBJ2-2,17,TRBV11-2,TGTGCCAGCAGCTTAGAGGGTCAGACAACTCTCACCGGGGAGCTGTTTTTT,CASSLEGQTTLTGELFF
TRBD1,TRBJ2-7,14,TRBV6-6,TGTGCCAGCAGCCGGGACAGGGGAGGAGGAGAGCAGTACTTC,CASSRDRGGGEQYF
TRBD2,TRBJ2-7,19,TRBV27,TGTGCCAGCAGCCCGGTTGCGGGGCGGACTAGCGGGAACTCCTACGAGCAGTACTTC,CASSPVAGRTSGNSYEQYF
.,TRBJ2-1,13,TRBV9,TGTGCCAGCAGCGTAGTTGAAATGGGTGAGCAGTTCTTC,CASSVVEMGEQFF
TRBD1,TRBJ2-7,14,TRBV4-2,TGTGCCAGCAGCCAACAGGGACAGACCTACGAGCAGTACTTC,CASSQQGQTYEQYF
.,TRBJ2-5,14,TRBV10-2,TGCGCCAGCAGTCGACCGGCGGGACAAGAGACCCAGTACTTC,CASSRPAGQETQYF
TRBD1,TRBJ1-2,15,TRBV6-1,TGTGCCAGCAGTGAGACTTACGGGGGACAGTGGGGCTACACCTTC,CASSETYGGQWGYTF
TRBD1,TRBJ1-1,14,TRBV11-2,TGTGCCAGCAGCCGTGACAGGGGGGACACTGAAGCTTTCTTT,CASSRDRGDTEAFF
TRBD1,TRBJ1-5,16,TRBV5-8,TGTGCCAGCAGCTTGGGACAGGGGAATAGCAATCAGCCCCAGCATTTT,CASSLGQGNSNQPQHF
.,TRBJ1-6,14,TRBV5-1,TGCGCCAGCAGCTTAGGGGGTTTAGATTCACCCCTCCACTTT,CASSLGGLDSPLHF
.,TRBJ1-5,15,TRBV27,TGTGCCAGCAGAGGTTGGGGGGCTGTGGATCAGCCCCAGCATTTT,CASRGWGAVDQPQHF
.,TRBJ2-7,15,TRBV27,TGTGCCAGCAGTCCACGAATGTTGGCCGATCACGAGCAGTACTTC,CASSPRMLADHEQYF
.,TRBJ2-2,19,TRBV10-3,TGTGCCATCAGTGAGCCGCTCACTCACAGGGCACCGAACACCGGGGAGCTGTTTTTT,CAISEPLTHRAPNTGELFF
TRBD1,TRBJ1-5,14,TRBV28,TGTGCCAGCAGTGGGGACAGGGTTGGTCAGCCCCAGCATTTT,CASSGDRVGQPQHF
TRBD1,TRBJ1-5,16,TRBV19,TGTGCCAGTAGTACCACAGGGGGCGGGAGCAATCAGCCCCAGCATTTT,CASSTTGGGSNQPQHF
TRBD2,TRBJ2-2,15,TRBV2,TGTGCCAGCAAGGGACTAGCGGGAGACACCGGGGAGCTGTTTTTT,CASKGLAGDTGELFF
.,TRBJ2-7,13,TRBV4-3,TGCGCCAGCAGCCAAGAGAAGCAGGCCGAGCAGTACTTC,CASSQEKQAEQYF
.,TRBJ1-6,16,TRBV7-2,TGTGCCAGCAGCCCTACCTCGACAGGTAGTGGTTCACCCCTCCACTTT,CASSPTSTGSGSPLHF
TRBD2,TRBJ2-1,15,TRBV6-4,TGTGCCAGCAGTGAGACTAGCGGGAGGGCCAATGAGCAGTTCTTC,CASSETSGRANEQFF
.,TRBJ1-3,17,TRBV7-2,TGTGCCAGCAGCTTACGGAATGCGGTCTATCAGCGAGACACCATATATTTT,CASSLRNAVYQRDTIYF
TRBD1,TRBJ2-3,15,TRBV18,TGTGCCAGCTCACCACCTCAGGGGGCAGGGGATACGCAGTATTTT,CASSPPQGAGDTQYF
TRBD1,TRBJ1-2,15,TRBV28,TGTGCCAGCAGTTTGGTGCTACAGGGGGCAAATGGCTACACCTTC,CASSLVLQGANGYTF
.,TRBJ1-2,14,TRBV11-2,TGTGCCAGCAGCTTACTGGGGCGCAACTATGGCTACACCTTC,CASSLLGRNYGYTF
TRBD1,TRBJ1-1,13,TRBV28,TGTGCCAGCAGGGGACAGGGTGACACTGAAGCTTTCTTT,CASRGQGDTEAFF
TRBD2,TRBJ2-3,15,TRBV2,TGTGCCAGCAGTGCCACCCTAGCGGGTACAGATACGCAGTATTTT,CASSATLAGTDTQYF
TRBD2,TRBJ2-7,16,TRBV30,TGTGCCTGGAGTGTAGCCCTAGCGGGAGGGCCAGCCGAGCAGTACTTC,CAWSVALAGGPAEQYF
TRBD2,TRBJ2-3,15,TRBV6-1,TGTGCCAGCAGTGAAGTAGCGGGACGAGGGGATACGCAGTATTTT,CASSEVAGRGDTQYF
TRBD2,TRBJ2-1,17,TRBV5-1,TGCGCCAGCAGCTTGGATACTAGCGGGGGGCCGTCGAATGAGCAGTTCTTC,CASSLDTSGGPSNEQFF
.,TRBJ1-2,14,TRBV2,TGTGCCAGCAGTGTAGGGGAATTAGTCTATGGCTACACCTTC,CASSVGELVYGYTF
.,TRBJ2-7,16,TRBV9,TGTGCCAGCAGCCCCAGTAGACAGCGACGCGGCCACGAGCAGTACTTC,CASSPSRQRRGHEQYF
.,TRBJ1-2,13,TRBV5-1,TGCGCCAGCAGCCCCGGGACCGGCTATGGCTACACCTTC,CASSPGTGYGYTF
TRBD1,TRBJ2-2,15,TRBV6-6,TGTGCCAGCAGTTCGACAGGGCGTAACACCGGGGAGCTGTTTTTT,CASSSTGRNTGELFF
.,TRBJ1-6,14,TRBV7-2,TGTGCCAGCAGACGACAGACCTATAATTCACCCCTCCACTTT,CASRRQTYNSPLHF
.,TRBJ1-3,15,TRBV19,TGTGCCAGTAGCCGCCTGGGGGTACCTGGAAACACCATATATTTT,CASSRLGVPGNTIYF
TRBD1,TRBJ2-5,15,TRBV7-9,TGTGCCAGCAGCCAAGGACAGGCAGGAAGAGAGACCCAGTACTTC,CASSQGQAGRETQYF
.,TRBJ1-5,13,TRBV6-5,TGTGCCAGCACCCGGGGGGATGGCCAGCCCCAGCATTTT,CASTRGDGQPQHF
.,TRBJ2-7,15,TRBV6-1,TGTGCCAGCAGCTCGGAGGGGGGTCCCTCCTACGAGCAGTACTTC,CASSSEGGPSYEQYF
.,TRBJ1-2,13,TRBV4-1,TGCGCCAGCAGCCAAGGGGACCTAGGGGGCTACACCTTC,CASSQGDLGGYTF
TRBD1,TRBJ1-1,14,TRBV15,TGTGCCACCAGCCCCCGACAGAGAGGGGGCAGAGCTTTCTTT,CATSPRQRGGRAFF
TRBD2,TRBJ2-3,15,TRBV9,TGTGCCAGCAGCTCCTTAGCGGGGGGAACAGATACGCAGTATTTT,CASSSLAGGTDTQYF
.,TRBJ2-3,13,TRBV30,TGTGGGACCGGGACCGCCAACACAGATACGCAGTATTTT,CGTGTANTDTQYF